This T cell receptor (beta chain) was retrieved from a study of T cells in Graves' hyperthyroidism and ophthalmopathy (dated by TCRdb to between 2018 and 2021). At the level of the whole study: Peripheral blood was collected at initial diagnosis, before any treatment. For training and testing, the 100 patients in the discovery cohort were randomly divided in a 7:3 ratio. The paper reports TCR Vbeta CDR3 sequencing of over 120 peripheral blood samples: over 40 ophthalmopathy, fewer than 80 hyperthyroidism and approximately 17 progressor patients. In addition, the study compared T-cell repertoires in thyroid tissue and in blood from 6 or 7 Graves' hyperthyroidism patients. After sampling, hyperthyroidism patients received methimazole starting at 30 mg daily, and ophthalmopathy patients received high-dose intravenous methylprednisolone. An independent validation cohort of 18 to 20 hyperthyroidism patients and approximately 15 patients who later progressed to ophthalmopathy tested prospective prediction of ophthalmopathy. A discovery cohort of around 98 patients, about 44 with Graves' ophthalmopathy and 55 to 60 with stable Graves' hyperthyroidism, was used to find distinguishing TCR V-J signatures. Here is what the overall study found, with its caveats: Most expanded thyroid clonotypes (frequency above 0.001) were also detected in blood, a finding suggesting that blood repertoires may reflect thyroid immune responses. In validation, the model predicted progression to ophthalmopathy a median of roughly 6.2 months before onset, with about 70% sensitivity and roughly 73% specificity. No statistical method was used to set the sample size in advance, and investigators knew the group allocation. A 13 V-J signature model separated ophthalmopathy from stable hyperthyroidism, with roughly 88% sensitivity and roughly 81% specificity in cross-validation and 80%/75% in testing.

This clonotype was recorded many times. The specificity of this receptor is unknown. Qualities for individual bases were not recorded, and no much larger clone is one base off. Hyperthyroidism patients were aged 18 to 65 years and newly diagnosed, with disease duration of less than 2 months. Exclusion was applied to patients with uncontrolled infections, other autoimmune diseases, pregnancy or lactation. Diagnoses were based on clinical symptoms, serum thyroxine and TRAb, thyroid ultrasound and orbital computed tomography. Blood from progressor patients was collected at the time of first diagnosis with hyperthyroidism, before any ophthalmopathy symptoms had appeared. PBMCs were separated from 8 to 10 ml of fresh peripheral blood using Ficoll-Paque density gradient centrifugation. Progressor patients were defined as those initially diagnosed with Graves' hyperthyroidism in whom ophthalmopathy developed during follow-up. Trizol reagent was used to extract total RNA, and RNA quality was then checked on an Agilent 2100 Bioanalyzer.

TCR beta CDR3 regions were amplified from RNA transcripts. The first round of RT-PCR for the TCR CDR3 was performed with the HTBI primer set and the Qiagen OneStep RT-PCR kit. The libraries were constructed in a second round of multiplex PCR and then size-selected and purified. Paired-end sequencing of the libraries was performed with 100 bp reads on an Illumina HiSeq2000. The original pipeline was this. SOAPnuke was used to process the raw data, removing reads that contained adapters or uncalled bases, had a mean Phred below 15, or lacked an exact match to the constant primer or identifier. COPE v1.2.5 was used to merge the high-quality paired reads, and each unique nucleotide sequence was defined as a clonotype. MiTCR v1.1 was used to align the clonotypes against IMGT TRBV, TRBD and TRBJ reference segments. Analysis was restricted to V-J combinations with a frequency above 0.0001, which covered 98% to 99.2% of repertoires. A TCS score was defined as the ratio of F50 (clonal expansion) to E x V (chaos), with BLOSUM62-based TCRdist applied between CDR3 peptides within each V-J. Welch's t-statistics and random forest reduced several hundred V-J features to around 14, which were used in a naive Bayes classifier (R e1071). The public reads were reprocessed in TCRdb via fastp at Q25 and MiXCR, keeping in-frame beta chains. Identical CDR3 protein sequences are pooled into one entry, listed with their most common genes and DNA. V and J calls and clone size were set by TCRdb, not the authors. The sample records roughly 260,000 distinct CDR3 sequences, more than 12% of which are singletons. 10% to 15% of the sample is in the top ten clones.

The sample comprised blood. The sequence was obtained from a woman in her 40s with Graves' hyperthyroidism that later progressed to Graves' ophthalmopathy.

The CDR3 region: CASALPGISGANVLTF. The sequenced DNA: TGTGCCAGCGCTCTCCCAGGAATCTCTGGGGCCAACGTCCTGACTTTC. The chain is encoded by TRBV12-3 or TRBV12-4 joined to TRBJ2-6; the D gene assignment is ambiguous. From the cysteine up to the phenylalanine, the CDR3 has a length of 16 residues. The kept DNA is CDR3 alone, 48 bases in frame from the first base. V gives up 8 bases and J gives up 0 bases, and the segment between their germline ends measures 14 bases.